This TCR beta chain stems from a study of identical twins. This clonotype was seen repeatedly, ten times or more. From the 5' RACE reads, TCRdb called clonotypes with MiXCR, one entry per CDR3 protein. The sample comprises approximately 280,000 distinct CDR3 sequences, roughly 8.6% of which are singletons, and approximately 2.1% rests with the top ten. There are 19 residues in the CDR3. Losses at the gene ends were 6 bases for V and 6 bases for J; bases not matched to a gene: 24. Germline values: CDR1 SGHAT, CDR2 FQDESV (reference sequence). These records were also assigned to another study, of yellow fever vaccine responses in identical twins.

Sequences were obtained from memory (CD45RO+) T cells sorted from blood. This TCR was sampled from a woman between 18 and 30 years old in good health. The chain has TRBV11-1 and TRBJ1-1, with 8 bases fitting TRBD1. CDR3 nucleotides: TGTGCCAGCAGTCCGATCCCGTGGGGACAGGACTTCCCTAACGCTGAAGCTTTCTTT. Protein sequence: CASSPIPWGQDFPNAEAFF.